Shown below are 21 T cell receptor beta chains from a single sample sequenced in a study of pediatric ulcerative colitis. Sequenced by immunoSEQ multiplex PCR; TCRdb stores in-frame clones only, minus some. The data contain 32,000 or so clones, 82% of them singletons. Sequenced material: blood. These receptors were taken from a boy between 5 and 17 years old with severe ulcerative colitis.

The genes are TRBV25-1 and TRBJ1-1; possibly TRBD1 for D (6 bases). Germline CDR1 and CDR2: MGHDK and SYGVNS. Trimming left V 4 bases short and J 4 bases short, with 16 bases between. The CDR3 extends over 15 amino acids. CDR3 in DNA: TGTGCCAGCAGTGGCCTCAGGGGCGAAGGCACTGAAGCTTTCTTT. This sequence encodes CASSGLRGEGTEAFF.

The V call is TRBV5-6, the J call TRBJ1-2; possible D gene TRBD1, 6 bases. The CDR3 has 16 residues. Between the trimmed V and J ends, which lost 4 bases and 0 bases, there was a span of 16 bases. Per germline, CDR1 SGHDT and CDR2 YYEEEE. CDR3 in amino acids: CASSLGTLRTNYGYTF. DNA for the CDR3: TGTGCCAGCAGCCTTGGGACACTTCGTACTAACTATGGCTACACCTTC.

This chain uses TRBV2 with TRBJ1-5; D unclear. CDR3 length: 13 amino acids. The V end lost 3 bases, the J end lost 5 bases, and 8 bases lay between the germline ends. The germline V gene encodes CDR1 SNHLY and CDR2 FYNNEI. The CDR3: CASSDGFDQPQHF. The CDR3 DNA follows: TGTGCCAGCAGTGACGGGTTTGATCAGCCCCAGCATTTT.

This clone has only one observation. The chain employs TRBV5-1 and TRBJ2-7; D might be TRBD1 (6 bases). Trimming took 0 bases from V and 2 from J, leaving 9 bases between them. This CDR3 comprises 14 residues. Germline V gene data show CDR1 as SGHRS and CDR2 as YFSETQ. This CDR3 reads CASSLAGETYEQYF. The CDR3 DNA sequence: TGCGCCAGCAGCTTGGCAGGGGAAACCTACGAGCAGTACTTC.

This rearrangement joins TRBV11-2 to TRBJ2-7, with 14 positions matching TRBD2. J gave up 6 bases and V 5 bases, and 3 bases lay outside the gene matches. Per the germline V gene, CDR1 is SGHAT and CDR2 is FQNNGV. This CDR3 has 14 amino acids. CDR3 loop: CASSGTSGGSEQYF. The CDR3 nucleotides read TGTGCCAGCAGCGGGACTAGCGGGGGCAGCGAGCAGTACTTC.

The chain combines TRBV6-5 with TRBJ2-2, with a weak D call TRBD2 (6 bases). The germline V and J ends were trimmed by 2 bases and 5 bases, with 12 bases remaining between them. Germline lookup yields CDR1 MNHEY and CDR2 SVGAGI. This CDR3 has 15 amino acids. CDR3 coding DNA: TGTGCCAGCAGTTACGGAGCGGGCCGGACCGGGGAGCTGTTTTTT. It yields the protein CASSYGAGRTGELFF.

The genes are TRBV21-1 and TRBJ2-4. TRBV21-1 is a pseudogene. The CDR3 has 14 amino acids. The chain's CDR3 is CASSKELAKNIQYF. DNA of the CDR3: TGTGCCAGCAGCAAAGAGTTAGCCAAAAACATTCAGTACTTC.

The CDR3 DNA reads as TGTGCCACCAGCAGAGAAGGACAGGGGAATTCACCCCTCCACTTT. Its translation: CATSREGQGNSPLHF. V gene TRBV15 combines with J gene TRBJ1-6, with 9 nucleotides matching TRBD1. Germline V CDR1 and CDR2: LNHNV, YYDKDF (reference sequence). CDR3 length: 15 amino acids. Trimming cost V 0 bases and J 7 bases; bases outside gene matches: 1. The variable domain in full, completed from reference TRBV15 and TRBJ1-6, reads DAMVIQNPRYQVTQFGKPVTLSCSQTLNHNVMYWYQQKSSQAPKLLFHYYDKDFNNEADTPDNFQSRRPNTSFCFLDIRSPGLGDTAMYLCATSREGQGNSPLHFGNGTRLTVT.

The chain is built from TRBV7-8 and TRBJ1-3; maybe TRBD1 (5 bases). V shed 5 bases and J shed 3 bases, with 17 bases lying between them. The CDR3 runs to 16 residues. In germline, CDR1 is SGHVS, CDR2 FQNEAQ. CDR3: CASSVLGVEGGNTIYF. As DNA, the CDR3 is TGTGCCAGCAGCGTATTGGGGGTTGAAGGTGGAAACACCATATATTTT.

This rearrangement joins TRBV7-2 to TRBJ1-2, with D perhaps matching TRBD1 (5 bases). Looked up from germline, CDR1 is SGHTA and CDR2 is FQGNSA. This CDR3 is 18 amino acids long. Trimming cost V 5 bases and J 1 base, with 23 bases left between them. The CDR3 reads CASSAARGWQGGNYGYTF. CDR3 sequence (DNA): TGTGCCAGCAGCGCGGCCCGAGGGTGGCAGGGCGGTAACTATGGCTACACCTTC.

V is TRBV6-5 and J is TRBJ2-2, with D maybe TRBD1 (5 bases). V was pared by 6 bases and J by 4 bases, with 15 bases between. Germline assignment: CDR1 MNHEY and CDR2 SVGAGI. The CDR3 runs 15 residues. For the CDR3, the DNA is TGTGCCAGCAGGGAGACAGATTCCTTCACCGGGGAGCTGTTTTTT. Translated, it gives CASRETDSFTGELFF.

This clone was detected only once. The chain combines TRBV20-1 with TRBJ2-1; D remains ambiguous. With 3 bases removed from V and 10 bases from J, the gap between germline ends came to 10 bases. Germline-derived CDR1 and CDR2 are DFQATT and SNEGSKA (reference sequence). The CDR3 consists of 11 residues. CDR3: CSARQFAEQFF. For the CDR3, the DNA is TGCAGTGCTAGGCAGTTTGCCGAGCAGTTCTTC.

V gene TRBV7-9 combines with J gene TRBJ1-4; 7 bases are shared with TRBD1. The CDR3 extends over 14 amino acids. With 5 bases clipped from V and 5 bases from J, the junction kept 5 bases outside the gene matches. Germline V gene sequence: CDR1 SEHNR, CDR2 FQNEAQ (reference sequence). The CDR3 spells CASSHQGGNEKLFF. Here the CDR3 DNA reads TGTGCCAGCAGCCATCAGGGGGGGAATGAAAAACTGTTTTTT.

The V gene is TRBV9, the J gene TRBJ1-3; D is undetermined. Trimming pared 4 bases from V and 3 bases from J, leaving 14 bases between. The V gene's germline CDR1 is SGDLS and CDR2 YYNGEE. This CDR3 region has 15 residues. The CDR3: CASSRRLGFGNTIYF. The DNA for the CDR3 is TGTGCCAGCAGCAGACGGCTGGGATTTGGAAACACCATATATTTT. Complete variable domain (other parts from reference TRBV9 and TRBJ1-3): DSGVTQTPKHLITATGQRVTLRCSPRSGDLSVYWYQQSLDQGLQFLIQYYNGEERAKGNILERFSAQQFPDLHSELNLSSLELGDSALYFCASSRRLGFGNTIYFGEGSWLTVV.

The sample holds one count of this clone. V is TRBV9 and J is TRBJ2-2; 8 bases align to TRBD2. This CDR3 has 15 residues. V gave up 4 bases and J gave up 5 bases; unmatched junction bases: 7. The V gene's germline CDR1 is SGDLS and CDR2 YYNGEE. The CDR3 spells CASSPTGGQTGELFF. The CDR3 bases are TGTGCCAGCAGCCCGACGGGGGGGCAAACCGGGGAGCTGTTTTTT.

The CDR3 protein is CASGLPGELFF. The CDR3 DNA reads as TGTGCTAGTGGTTTACCCGGGGAGCTGTTTTTT. V is TRBV12-5 and J is TRBJ2-2; D not certain. The CDR3 has 11 amino acids. CDR1 is LGHNT and CDR2 is FRNRAP in the germline V gene. Trimming shortened V by 3 bases and J by 6 bases, and 2 bases separated the two germline ends.

V is TRBV10-3 and J is TRBJ2-2, with D possibly matching TRBD2 (6 bases). Germline loops: CDR1 ENHRY, CDR2 SYGVKD. V lost 8 bases to trimming and J lost 2 bases, with 12 bases between them. CDR3 size: 14 residues. The CDR3 protein is CAIALGGNTGELFF. As DNA, the CDR3 is TGTGCCATCGCTCTGGGGGGAAACACCGGGGAGCTGTTTTTT.

V gene TRBV5-4 combines with J gene TRBJ1-2; D is undetermined. CDR1 SGHNT and CDR2 YYREEE come from the germline V gene (reference sequence). V was pared by 4 bases and J by 8 bases, with 12 bases between. This CDR3 is built from 12 residues. In DNA, the CDR3 is TGTGCCAGCAGCGGAAGCAGCAGCGGCTACACCTTC. Its translation: CASSGSSSGYTF.

The chain is built from TRBV5-8 and TRBJ2-7, with TRBD1 identical over 11 bases. Looked up from germline, CDR1 is SGHTS and CDR2 is YDEGEE. After removal of 4 bases from V and 2 bases from J, the junction contained 5 bases not matched to a gene. This CDR3 comprises 15 residues. The CDR3 sequence is CASSPPGQGAYEQYF. In DNA form, the CDR3 reads TGTGCCAGCAGCCCCCCGGGACAGGGGGCCTACGAGCAGTACTTC.

This CDR3 is CASSFGTGRSGETQYF. CDR3 nucleotide sequence: TGCGCCAGCAGCTTCGGGACCGGTCGTTCTGGAGAGACCCAGTACTTC. The rearrangement links TRBV5-1 to TRBJ2-5; D may match TRBD1 or TRBD2 (5 bases each). The V end lost 2 bases, the J end lost 4 bases, and 18 bases lay between the germline ends. Germline lookup yields CDR1 SGHRS and CDR2 YFSETQ. This CDR3 comprises 16 residues. Combining the CDR3 with reference TRBV5-1 and TRBJ2-5 gives the whole variable domain KAGVTQTPRYLIKTRGQQVTLSCSPISGHRSVSWYQQTPGQGLQFLFEYFSETQRNKGNFPGRFSGRQFSNSRSEMNVSTLELGDSALYLCASSFGTGRSGETQYFGPGTRLLVL.

V usage is TRBV18 and J usage is TRBJ2-3, with TRBD2 matching 13 bases. The junction had 7 bases not matched to a gene; V was cut back by 6 bases and J by 1 base. Germline CDR1 and CDR2: KGHSH and LQKENI. The CDR3 loop spans 17 amino acids. The CDR3 DNA is TGTGCCAGCTCCCCCGGGACTAGCGGGGTACGCACAGATACGCAGTATTTT. The encoded protein is CASSPGTSGVRTDTQYF.